This T cell receptor (beta chain) was identified in a study of PD-L1 blockade in urothelial cancer. Study-level background: Researchers looked at the blood 3 weeks (second dose) and 6 weeks after treatment began.

Unmatched junction bases numbered 8, after V lost 4 bases and J lost 0 bases. Germline-derived CDR1 and CDR2 are LNHDA and SQIVND (reference sequence). The length of the CDR3 is 17 residues. The protocol was immunoSEQ multiplex PCR, while the TCRdb copy is restricted to in-frame clones and leaves out a portion. Of some 100,000 clones in the sample, roughly nine tenths are singletons; the top ten hold about 0.89%. Time point defined: pretreatment peripheral blood. V and J are TRBV19 and TRBJ1-5; 8 positions match TRBD1. Specimen: PBMCs, collected around atezolizumab (anti-PD-L1) treatment. This receptor was taken from a woman of 80 years or more with urothelial cancer. The CDR3 loop is CASSTSQGAYSNQPQHF. In nucleotides, the CDR3 is TGTGCCAGTAGTACTTCTCAGGGGGCCTATAGCAATCAGCCCCAGCATTTT.